These 12 T cell receptor beta chains originate from one sample sequenced in a study of cytomegalovirus exposure and HLA in healthy donors. The PCR used 60 Vbeta and 13 Jbeta primers. Some clones are missing from TCRdb's copy, which holds only in-frame ones; the method was immunoSEQ multiplex PCR. The sample holds approximately 180,000 clones, 75% to 85% seen once. Sequences were obtained from PBMCs. Receptor source: a woman aged 18-29 years in good health and CMV-seropositive.

The CDR3 here is CASSLGAVNTEAFF. The CDR3 DNA sequence: TGCGCCAGCAGCTTGGGGGCAGTGAACACTGAAGCTTTCTTT. The chain has TRBV5-1 and TRBJ1-1, with D hard to call. The CDR3 runs to 14 residues. From germline, CDR1 is SGHRS and CDR2 YFSETQ. Trimming took 0 bases from V and 0 from J, leaving 6 bases between them.

This clone appeared a single time. This chain connects TRBV27 to TRBJ2-7; 9 positions match TRBD1. J lost 2 bases, V lost 6 bases, and 2 bases had no gene match. CDR3 length: 13 amino acids. Germline CDR1 and CDR2: MNHEY and SMNVEV (reference sequence). The CDR3 DNA reads TGTGCCAGCAGGACAGGGGGGACCTACGAGCAGTACTTC. It codes for CASRTGGTYEQYF.

This clone occurred once. The genes are TRBV2 and TRBJ2-7; TRBD2 agrees at 8 bases. CDR1 SNHLY and CDR2 FYNNEI come from the germline V gene. The length of the CDR3 is 13 residues. The V segment lost 4 bases and the J segment 4 bases; nucleotides outside the gene matches: 3. This CDR3 is CASSGRGAYEQYF. For the CDR3, the DNA is TGTGCCAGCAGTGGGCGGGGGGCTTACGAGCAGTACTTC.

The chain uses TRBV6-1 and TRBJ2-7, with 10 positions matching TRBD2. V lost 3 bases to trimming and J lost 2 bases; unmatched junction nucleotides: 13. Germline values: CDR1 MNHNS, CDR2 SASEGT. The CDR3 spans 18 residues. For the CDR3, the DNA is TGTGCCAGCAGTGATCCTAGCGGGGGCCCAGATATCGCCTACGAGCAGTACTTC. It is translated as CASSDPSGGPDIAYEQYF.

V is TRBV15 and J is TRBJ1-5, with a weak D call TRBD1 (6 bases). In germline, CDR1 is LNHNV, CDR2 YYDKDF (reference sequence). The CDR3 contains 16 residues. V gave up 3 bases and J gave up 7 bases, with 19 bases separating them. The CDR3, as DNA: TGTGCCACCAGCAGGGGGTTACAGGGCTGGGGGCAGCCCCAGCATTTT. Translation gives CATSRGLQGWGQPQHF.

This clone showed up just a few times. This chain links TRBV14 with TRBJ1-4; D is unresolved. This CDR3 contains 12 residues. V was shortened by 2 bases and J by 8 bases, with 6 bases between the two germline ends. The germline V gene has CDR1 SGHDN and CDR2 FVKESK. The CDR3 DNA reads TGTGCCAGCAGCCAATTTCGGGAAAAACTGTTTTTT. Its translation: CASSQFREKLFF.

J is TRBJ1-3 and V is TRBV7-9, with 7 bases that match TRBD1. The CDR3 totals 14 residues. The V gene end was trimmed by 2 bases and the J gene end by 7 bases; junction bases not matched to a gene: 5. Germline V gene sequence: CDR1 SEHNR, CDR2 FQNEAQ (reference sequence). The CDR3 DNA follows: TGTGCCAGCAGCTTAACAGGGGTACAGAACACCATATATTTT. Protein: CASSLTGVQNTIYF.

The CDR3 is CASSFLRSSNTGELFF. The CDR3 nucleotides are TGTGCCAGCAGCTTTTTGAGATCTAGCAACACCGGGGAGCTGTTTTTT. This chain joins TRBV5-6 and TRBJ2-2, with D tentatively TRBD2 (5 bases). The CDR3 totals 16 residues. Germline assignment: CDR1 SGHDT and CDR2 YYEEEE. Between the trimmed V and J ends, which lost 2 bases and 2 bases, there was a span of 13 bases.

The rearrangement uses TRBV7-9 and TRBJ2-7; 11 bases line up with TRBD2. In germline, CDR1 is SEHNR, CDR2 FQNEAQ (reference sequence). J was trimmed by 3 bases and V by 8 bases; bases with no gene match: 6. The CDR3 extends over 14 amino acids. Here the CDR3 reads CASAVAGGNYEQYF. CDR3 DNA sequence: TGTGCCAGCGCAGTAGCGGGGGGGAACTACGAGCAGTACTTC.

The rearrangement joins TRBV5-6 to TRBJ2-3, with D unclear. The CDR3 contains 15 residues. Trimming stripped 0 bases from V and 3 bases from J, with 11 bases between. Germline V gives CDR1 SGHDT, CDR2 YYEEEE. This CDR3 reads CASSLELAPTDTQYF. The CDR3 nucleotides are TGTGCCAGCAGCTTGGAGCTTGCCCCTACAGATACGCAGTATTTT.

There are a few counts of this clone. The chain recombines TRBV11-2 with TRBJ1-6; 7 bases agree with TRBD1. From germline, CDR1 is SGHAT and CDR2 FQNNGV. V trimming: 5 bases; J trimming: 10 bases; junction bases outside the gene matches: 17. CDR3 length equals 17 residues. The CDR3 is CASSPDVGVRGESPLHF. For the CDR3, the DNA is TGTGCCAGCAGCCCAGATGTGGGAGTCAGGGGGGAGTCACCCCTCCACTTT.

J is TRBJ2-3 and V is TRBV6-4; 11 bases map to TRBD2. The CDR3 sequence is 16 residues long. Germline CDR1 reads MRHNA; CDR2 reads SNTAGT. Trimming took 6 bases from V and 2 from J; bases not matched to a gene: 7. The chain's CDR3 is CASRVLAGATTDTQYF. The CDR3 DNA reads as TGTGCCAGCAGAGTACTAGCGGGGGCCACCACAGATACGCAGTATTTT.